Here is one T cell receptor (beta chain) with its context. Its antigen is as yet unknown. The CDR3 end shows no conserved phenylalanine or tryptophan, and so a read error is likely. It is unclear where the CDR3 begins or ends on the DNA, so no DNA is shown, and the CDR3 is as TCRdb lists it. One entry per CDR3 protein results from TCRdb running MiXCR on the multiplex PCR reads. Among 250,000 or so distinct CDR3 sequences listed, over 25% were seen once. The sample originates from a study of breast tumors, draining lymph nodes, adjacent tissues. Breast cancer patients provided tissue from their axillary draining lymph nodes. Study-level results: Tumor and nontumor repertoires were significantly more similar in luminal-like than in basal-like breast cancer. Most tumor T cells seemingly derive from lymph node, then expand in tumor. Tumor T cell lymph node origin was a supported hypothesis, not proven. Tumor repertoires ranked between lymph nodes and nontumor tissue in diversity, with V and J gene preferences.

From germline, CDR1 is MNHEY and CDR2 SVGAGI. Ends included, the CDR3 has 9 residues. The sequence came from a female donor with breast cancer. Some clones in this sample may be carry-over from other donors' samples. This chain links TRBV6-5 with TRBJ2-2; the table's D gene call, TRBD2, was not cross checked with the DNA. Sequencing was carried out using axillary lymph node tissue. The CDR3 sequence is CASSPSGSQ.